This TCR beta chain was sequenced for a study of post-analysis software for immune sequencing data. In the study overall: Relapsing-remitting, secondary progressive and progressive-relapsing forms of multiple sclerosis all featured among disease courses.

Broader study findings: Controls' normalized Chao1 diversity significantly exceeded that of multiple sclerosis patients.

Concerning this clonotype: Its antigen remains unidentified.

TCR beta libraries were prepared from cDNA with unique molecular identifiers. With roughly 0.9 to 11 million T cells as the source, roughly 0.5 million cDNA molecules resulted. TCRdb redid the calling of the PCR reads with MiXCR, one entry per CDR3 protein. The repertoire has approximately 460,000 distinct CDR3 sequences, over 35% of them found once; the top ten carry 12%. This receptor was identified in a girl aged 10 to 17 with multiple sclerosis. Material for sequencing was blood.

CDR3 loop: CASSYSQVGNEQFF. The CDR3 DNA reads TGTGCCAGCAGTTACTCCCAGGTGGGCAATGAGCAGTTCTTC. The V call is TRBV6-6, the J call TRBJ2-1; D gene uncertain. CDR3 length: 14 amino acids. Germline assignment: CDR1 MNHNY and CDR2 SVGAGI (reference sequence). The germline V and J ends were trimmed by 0 bases and 6 bases, with 9 bases remaining between them.